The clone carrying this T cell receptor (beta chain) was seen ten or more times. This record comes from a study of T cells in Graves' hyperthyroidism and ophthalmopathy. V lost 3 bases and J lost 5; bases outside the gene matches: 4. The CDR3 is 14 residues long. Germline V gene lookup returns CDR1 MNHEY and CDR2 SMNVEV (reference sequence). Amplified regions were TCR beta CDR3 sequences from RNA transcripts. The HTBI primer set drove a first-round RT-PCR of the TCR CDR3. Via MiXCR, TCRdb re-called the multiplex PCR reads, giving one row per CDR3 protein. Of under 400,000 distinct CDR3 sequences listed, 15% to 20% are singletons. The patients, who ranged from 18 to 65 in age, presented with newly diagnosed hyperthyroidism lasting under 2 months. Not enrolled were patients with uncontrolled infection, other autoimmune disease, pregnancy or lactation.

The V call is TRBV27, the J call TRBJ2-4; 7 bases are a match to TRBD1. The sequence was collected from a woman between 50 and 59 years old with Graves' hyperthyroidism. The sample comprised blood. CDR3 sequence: CASSLAGQENIQYF. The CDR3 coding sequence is TGTGCCAGCAGTTTGGCCGGACAGGAAAACATTCAGTACTTC.